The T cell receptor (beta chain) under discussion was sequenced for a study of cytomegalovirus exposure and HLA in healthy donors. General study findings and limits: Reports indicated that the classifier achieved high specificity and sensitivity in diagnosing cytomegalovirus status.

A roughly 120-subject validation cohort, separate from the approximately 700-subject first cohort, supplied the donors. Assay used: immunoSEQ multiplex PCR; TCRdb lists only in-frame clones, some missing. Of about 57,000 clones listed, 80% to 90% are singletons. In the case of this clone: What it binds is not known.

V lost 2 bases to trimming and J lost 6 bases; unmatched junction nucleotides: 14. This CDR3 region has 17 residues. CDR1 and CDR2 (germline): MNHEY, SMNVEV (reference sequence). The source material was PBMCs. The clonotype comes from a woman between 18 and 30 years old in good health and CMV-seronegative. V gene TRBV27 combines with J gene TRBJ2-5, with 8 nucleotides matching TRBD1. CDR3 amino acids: CASSLRGPGQDGQTQYF. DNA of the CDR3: TGTGCCAGCAGTTTAAGGGGACCGGGACAGGACGGGCAGACCCAGTACTTC.